The 30 T cell receptor beta chains presented below share a single source sample, sequenced in a study of blood T cell repertoires in COVID-19. Profiling relied on immunoSEQ multiplex PCR, and the TCRdb table lists in-frame clones only, not all of them. Of around 81,000 clones listed, approximately 86% were seen once; the top ten hold around 1.9%. The source material was peripheral blood. Receptors originate from a woman between 55 and 75 years old with acute or convalescent COVID-19.

The chain recombines TRBV3-1 (or the pseudogene TRBV3-2) with TRBJ2-4; no firm D call. CDR1 is LGHDT and CDR2 is YNNKEL in the germline V gene (reference sequence). This CDR3 has 15 residues. Deletions cut 0 bases from V and 2 bases from J, with 8 bases between. CDR3 residues: CASSQDPNTKNIQYF. DNA for the CDR3: TGTGCCAGCAGCCAAGACCCCAACACCAAAAACATTCAGTACTTC.

This chain uses TRBV4-3 with TRBJ1-2, with TRBD1 identical over 12 bases. The CDR3 is made up of 14 amino acids. CDR1 and CDR2 (germline): LGHNA, YSLEER. V dropped 4 bases and J dropped 7; count of bases not matched to a gene: 4. The CDR3 here is CASSRGTGGAGYTF. In nucleotides, the CDR3 is TGCGCCAGCAGCCGCGGGACAGGGGGCGCTGGCTACACCTTC.

This chain uses TRBV9 with TRBJ2-1; no clear D gene. The CDR3 is made up of 11 amino acids. CDR1 and CDR2 from the germline V gene are SGDLS and YYNGEE. V was trimmed by 4 bases and J by 10 bases, leaving 9 bases between them. The CDR3 DNA sequence: TGTGCCAGCAGCTCTAAGGAGGAGCAGTTCTTC. This encodes CASSSKEEQFF.

Of note for this clone: The sample carries other DNA sequences with the same CDR3. The chain couples TRBV20-1 to TRBJ2-7, with 7 bases aligning to TRBD1. CDR3 size: 11 residues. Losses at the gene ends were 6 bases for V and 4 bases for J; bases not matched to a gene: 3. Germline lookup yields CDR1 DFQATT and CDR2 SNEGSKA (reference sequence). As DNA, the CDR3 is TGCAGTGCACAGGGGTCTTACGAGCAGTACTTC. It is translated as CSAQGSYEQYF.

The genes are TRBV27 and TRBJ1-1; tentative D call: TRBD1 (6 bases). The V and J ends lost 6 bases and 0 bases respectively, with 11 bases between them. The CDR3 covers 14 residues. Germline-derived CDR1 and CDR2 are MNHEY and SMNVEV (reference sequence). The CDR3 loop is CASRDGTMNTEAFF. CDR3 bases: TGTGCCAGCAGAGACGGGACAATGAACACTGAAGCTTTCTTT.

V usage is TRBV7-2 and J usage is TRBJ2-1, with D possibly TRBD2 on 6 matching bases. V was cut by 1 base and J by 3 bases, with 16 bases left in between. Germline V lookup: CDR1 SGHTA, CDR2 FQGNSA. CDR3 length equals 17 residues. CDR3 residues: CASSLGSGGIGYNEQFF. The CDR3 DNA reads TGTGCCAGCAGCTTAGGGTCGGGCGGGATAGGCTACAATGAGCAGTTCTTC.

This clone was observed a single time. V and J are TRBV6-2 or TRBV6-3 and TRBJ2-3, with TRBD2 as a possible D gene (6 bases). This CDR3 spans 12 amino acids. Between the trimmed V and J ends, which lost 6 bases and 7 bases, there was a span of 11 bases. Per the germline V gene, CDR1 is MNHEY and CDR2 is SVGEGT. CDR3 sequence: CASSRDWNTQYF. The CDR3 region has the DNA TGTGCCAGCAGCCGGGACTGGAATACGCAGTATTTT.

V gene TRBV4-3 combines with J gene TRBJ2-1, with D maybe TRBD2 (6 bases). Per the germline V gene, CDR1 is LGHNA and CDR2 is YSLEER. V lost 0 bases and J 10 bases, leaving 13 bases between the germline ends. The CDR3 spans 14 residues. This CDR3 reads CASSQEPAGWEQFF. The CDR3 DNA sequence: TGCGCCAGCAGCCAAGAACCGGCGGGATGGGAGCAGTTCTTC.

The genes are TRBV28 and TRBJ2-3, with a possible D match to TRBD2 (6 bases). Germline CDR1 MDHEN, CDR2 SYDVKM. The CDR3 length is 16 residues. V lost 0 bases and J lost 3, with 13 bases in between. CDR3 loop: CASSLCALAWTDTQYF. For the CDR3, the DNA is TGTGCCAGCAGTTTATGCGCGCTAGCGTGGACAGATACGCAGTATTTT.

The chain has TRBV3-1 (or the pseudogene TRBV3-2) and TRBJ2-7; 8 positions match TRBD2. The CDR3 extends over 16 amino acids. Germline CDR1 is LGHDT and CDR2 is YNNKEL (reference sequence). V shed 0 bases and J 1 base; nucleotides not matched to a gene: 5. CDR3 in DNA: TGTGCCAGCAGCCAAGATAGCGGGACTCTTTCCTACGAGCAGTACTTC. This translates into CASSQDSGTLSYEQYF.

The genes are TRBV19 and TRBJ2-6; D might be TRBD1 (6 bases). V lost 3 bases and J lost 4, with 13 bases in between. The germline CDR1 and CDR2 sequences are LNHDA and SQIVND (reference sequence). The CDR3 has 16 residues. The CDR3 DNA follows: TGTGCCAGTAGTATTTTGGGGGCGCAAGGGGCCAACGTCCTGACTTTC. It yields the protein CASSILGAQGANVLTF.

This chain uses TRBV30 with TRBJ2-3; D may be TRBD2 (6 bases). From germline, CDR1 is GTSNPN and CDR2 SVGIG (reference sequence). V lost 2 bases, J lost 6 bases, and 9 bases lay in between. The CDR3 totals 12 residues. The CDR3 DNA is TGTGCCTGGAGTTTGGCGGGGGATACGCAGTATTTT. Its protein is CAWSLAGDTQYF.

The chain joins TRBV27 to TRBJ1-5, with 10 nucleotides matching TRBD1. This CDR3 spans 17 amino acids. Trimming cost V 4 bases and J 2 bases; bases outside gene matches: 8. Germline V gene sequence: CDR1 MNHEY, CDR2 SMNVEV (reference sequence). CDR3: CASSSGTGVIGNQPQHF. CDR3 nucleotides: TGTGCCAGCAGTTCAGGGACAGGGGTGATCGGCAATCAGCCCCAGCATTTT.

This chain uses TRBV12-3 or TRBV12-4 with TRBJ1-2; D not resolved. With 1 base removed from V and 7 bases from J, the gap between germline ends came to 10 bases. This CDR3 contains 13 residues. CDR3 in amino acids: CASSLGLRGGYTF. The CDR3 DNA reads as TGTGCCAGCAGTTTAGGGCTGCGAGGTGGCTACACCTTC.

V gene TRBV4-2 combines with J gene TRBJ2-1, with 11 bases aligning to TRBD2. The CDR3 spans 17 residues. The V segment lost 0 bases and the J segment 3 bases; nucleotides outside the gene matches: 4. The germline gives CDR1 LGHNA, CDR2 YNFKEQ. The CDR3: CASSQEVLAGGYNEQFF. The DNA for the CDR3 is TGTGCCAGCAGCCAAGAAGTTCTAGCGGGAGGCTACAATGAGCAGTTCTTC.

The J gene is TRBJ1-2, the V gene TRBV4-2, with TRBD1 matching 8 bases. V trimming: 3 bases; J trimming: 1 base; junction bases outside the gene matches: 7. Germline CDR1 reads LGHNA; CDR2 reads YNFKEQ. The CDR3 length is 16 residues. The CDR3 nucleotides are TGTGCCAGCAGCCAGCCCGGGACAGGCTATAACTATGGCTACACCTTC. Translating it yields CASSQPGTGYNYGYTF.

V gene TRBV7-2 combines with J gene TRBJ2-3, with D unresolved. The germline V gene encodes CDR1 SGHTA and CDR2 FQGNSA. The CDR3 loop spans 13 amino acids. Trimming left V 5 bases short and J 6 bases short, with 12 bases between. The CDR3 reads CASSPVVFDTQYF. The CDR3 bases are TGTGCCAGCAGCCCGGTCGTGTTTGATACGCAGTATTTT.

In this sample, this clone turned up once. The gene calls are TRBV2 and TRBJ2-2, with 14 bases matching TRBD2. CDR1 and CDR2 (germline): SNHLY, FYNNEI. V trimming: 2 bases; J trimming: 8 bases; junction bases outside the gene matches: 4. The CDR3 covers 16 residues. The CDR3 DNA sequence: TGTGCCAGCAGTGAAAGGGGACTAGCGGGAGTAGGGGAGCTGTTTTTT. It codes for CASSERGLAGVGELFF. Full variable domain (rest looked up from reference TRBV2 and TRBJ2-2): EPEVTQTPSHQVTQMGQEVILRCVPISNHLYFYWYRQILGQKVEFLVSFYNNEISEKSEIFDDQFSVERPDGSNFTLKIRSTKLEDSAMYFCASSERGLAGVGELFFGEGSRLTVL.

The chain combines TRBV7-9 with TRBJ1-1; possibly TRBD1 for D (5 bases). In germline, CDR1 is SEHNR, CDR2 FQNEAQ (reference sequence). This CDR3 has 13 residues. V was pared by 4 bases and J by 2 bases, with 8 bases between. The CDR3 region is CASSWGTNTEAFF. The CDR3 DNA follows: TGTGCCAGCAGCTGGGGGACTAACACTGAAGCTTTCTTT. The full variable domain, in which reference TRBV7-9 and TRBJ1-1 provide the parts outside the CDR3, is DTGVSQNPRHKITKRGQNVTFRCDPISEHNRLYWYRQTLGQGPEFLTYFQNEAQLEKSRLLSDRFSAERPKGSFSTLEIQRTEQGDSAMYLCASSWGTNTEAFFGQGTRLTVV.

The chain couples TRBV24-1 to TRBJ2-3, with 7 bases fitting TRBD2. Germline V CDR1 and CDR2: KGHDR, SFDVKD. The junction had 9 bases not matched to a gene; V was cut back by 9 bases and J by 4 bases. The CDR3 spans 14 residues. CDR3 in amino acids: CATRGDGRSDTQYF. CDR3 DNA sequence: TGTGCCACCCGGGGGGATGGGCGGTCAGATACGCAGTATTTT.

J is TRBJ1-4 and V is TRBV2; 9 bases align to TRBD1. CDR1 SNHLY and CDR2 FYNNEI come from the germline V gene. V lost 7 bases, J lost 6 bases, and 3 bases stayed unmatched. The CDR3 has 13 residues. The DNA of the CDR3 is TGTGCCAGCATCCGGGACAGGGATGAAAAACTGTTTTTT. The encoded protein is CASIRDRDEKLFF.

The chain is built from TRBV16 and TRBJ1-1; D not certain. V lost 4 bases and J lost 2, with 14 bases in between. The V gene's germline CDR1 is KGHSY and CDR2 FQNENV. This CDR3 region has 15 residues. The CDR3 nucleotides are TGTGCCAGCAGCCCCCCCCTTGCGGGAAACACTGAAGCTTTCTTT. This gives the protein CASSPPLAGNTEAFF.

The rearrangement links TRBV6-6 to TRBJ2-3; D gene ambiguous. Germline V gene data show CDR1 as MNHNY and CDR2 as SVGAGI (reference sequence). V dropped 2 bases and J dropped 8 bases, with 8 bases sitting between them. This CDR3 contains 12 residues. CDR3 sequence: CASSYGGATQYF. The CDR3 nucleotides read TGTGCCAGCAGTTACGGCGGAGCTACGCAGTATTTT.

This chain joins TRBV7-9 and TRBJ1-1; D is ambiguous. The CDR3 has 12 amino acids. The V end was cut by 1 base, the J end by 5 bases, with 5 bases between. Germline values: CDR1 SEHNR, CDR2 FQNEAQ (reference sequence). CDR3 amino acids: CASSLVFTEAFF. Written as DNA, the CDR3 is TGTGCCAGCAGCTTAGTATTTACTGAAGCTTTCTTT.

This rearrangement joins TRBV6-5 to TRBJ2-3, with D hard to call. The CDR3 is made up of 14 amino acids. Germline CDR1 and CDR2: MNHEY and SVGAGI. V dropped 3 bases and J dropped 3 bases, with 10 bases sitting between them. For the CDR3, the DNA is TGTGCCAGCAGTTATTCCGGTTCGACAGATACGCAGTATTTT. This codes for CASSYSGSTDTQYF.

This clone was counted at least ten times. The chain combines TRBV7-3 with TRBJ2-7, with D possibly matching TRBD2 (5 bases). Germline CDR1 reads SGHTA; CDR2 reads FQGTGA. The CDR3 runs to 13 residues. V gave up 5 bases and J gave up 0 bases, with 8 bases separating them. This CDR3 reads CASSQGLSYEQYF. CDR3 nucleotide sequence: TGTGCCAGCAGCCAAGGACTCTCCTACGAGCAGTACTTC. Complete variable domain (other parts from reference TRBV7-3 and TRBJ2-7): GAGVSQTPSNKVTEKGKYVELRCDPISGHTALYWYRQSLGQGPEFLIYFQGTGAADDSGLPNDRFFAVRPEGSVSTLKIQRTERGDSAVYLCASSQGLSYEQYFGPGTRLTVT.

This chain joins TRBV5-4 and TRBJ2-7; the D is unclear. Trimming pared 5 bases from V and 0 bases from J, leaving 15 bases between. The V gene's germline CDR1 is SGHNT and CDR2 YYREEE (reference sequence). This CDR3 is built from 15 residues. In DNA form, the CDR3 reads TGTGCCAGCAGTGTTAACCCGGGTTCCTCCTACGAGCAGTACTTC. It yields the protein CASSVNPGSSYEQYF.

The chain joins TRBV11-2 to TRBJ2-7, with 8 bases identical to TRBD1. This CDR3 contains 15 residues. In germline, CDR1 is SGHAT, CDR2 FQNNGV. V lost 4 bases, J lost 0 bases, and 5 bases stayed unmatched. The DNA for the CDR3 is TGTGCCAGCAGCTACGACAGGGGCGCCTCCTACGAGCAGTACTTC. This gives the protein CASSYDRGASYEQYF. Supplemented by reference TRBV11-2 and TRBJ2-7, the full variable domain reads EAGVAQSPRYKIIEKRQSVAFWCNPISGHATLYWYQQILGQGPKLLIQFQNNGVVDDSQLPKDRFSAERLKGVDSTLKIQPAKLEDSAVYLCASSYDRGASYEQYFGPGTRLTVT.

This rearrangement joins TRBV11-3 to TRBJ2-7; D is unresolved. V gave up 4 bases and J gave up 4 bases, with 11 bases separating them. Looked up from germline, CDR1 is SGHNT and CDR2 is YENEEA. This CDR3 contains 13 residues. CDR3 bases: TGTGCCAGCAGCTCCGGTAGGAGTTACGAGCAGTACTTC. This gives the protein CASSSGRSYEQYF.

CDR3 DNA sequence: TGCGCCAGCAGCCTAGCGGGATCGGGCAATGAGCAGTTCTTC. Translation gives CASSLAGSGNEQFF. This chain links TRBV4-1 with TRBJ2-1, with 8 positions matching TRBD2. The germline V gene encodes CDR1 MGHRA and CDR2 YSYEKL. CDR3 length: 14 residues. The V segment lost 4 bases and the J segment 6 bases; nucleotides outside the gene matches: 5.